A selection of T cell receptor beta chains follows, all from one sample in a study of OX40 agonist ivuxolimab in advanced cancers. Sequenced by immunoSEQ multiplex PCR; TCRdb stores in-frame clones only, minus some. Seen here are roughly 33,000 clones, over 60% observed once, and the top ten hold roughly 19%. The material was CD4+ or CD8+ T cells sorted from blood, obtained in a trial of the OX40 agonist ivuxolimab. These receptors all stem from an adult with an advanced solid tumor such as melanoma, head and neck, liver or kidney cancer. Each CDR3 is given with its conserved first and last residue. A D gene is named only where the DNA matches it firmly. Rows may omit the clone size; those that give it use once, few, many or a size class.

J gene,D gene,clone size,V gene,CDR3 DNA,CDR3 protein
TRBJ1-2,TRBD1,NA,TRBV5-1,TGCGCCAGCAGCTCGGGACAGGGTGAGGGAGGCTACACCTTC,CASSSGQGEGGYTF
TRBJ1-1,TRBD1,NA,TRBV23-1,TGCGCCAGCACCCTACCCCACAGGGGGGTGAACACTGAAGCTTTCTTT,CASTLPHRGVNTEAFF
TRBJ1-2,NA,NA,TRBV14,TGTGCCAGCAGCCAAGATGTCTGGGGCAGCTATGGCTACACCTTC,CASSQDVWGSYGYTF
TRBJ1-1,NA,few,TRBV5-1,TGCGCCAGCAGCTCACAAGGCCTTGAAGCTTTCTTT,CASSSQGLEAFF
TRBJ1-1,NA,NA,TRBV7-9,TGTGCCAGCAGCTCCCAGGGAACAATGAACACTGAAGCTTTCTTT,CASSSQGTMNTEAFF
TRBJ1-1,NA,few,TRBV19,TGTGCCAGTAGTAGTGACAGCGGGGGGTGGACTGAAGCTTTCTTT,CASSSDSGGWTEAFF
TRBJ2-3,NA,NA,TRBV6-1,TGTGCCAGCAATGGACCGTTGAGTGGTTCAGATACGCAGTATTTT,CASNGPLSGSDTQYF
TRBJ2-5,NA,NA,TRBV2,TGTGCCACCCAGGGACCAGAGACCCAGTACTTC,CATQGPETQYF
TRBJ2-3,TRBD1,few,TRBV10-3,TGTGCCATCAGTGGTGGACAGGACACAGATACGCAGTATTTT,CAISGGQDTDTQYF
TRBJ1-3,TRBD1,NA,TRBV6-1,TGTGCCAGCCGGAAATCACAGGGGACTGGAAACACCATATATTTT,CASRKSQGTGNTIYF
TRBJ2-1,NA,NA,TRBV6-4,TGTGCCAGCAGTGCGGGGGCTAGCTCCTACAATGAGCAGTTCTTC,CASSAGASSYNEQFF
TRBJ1-2,NA,NA,TRBV5-4,TGTGCCAGCAGGGAAGCCCAGTTTTTTGGTAACTATGGCTACACCTTC,CASREAQFFGNYGYTF
TRBJ2-5,NA,NA,TRBV21-1,TGTGCCAGCAGCAAAGGTGAGCAGGGCCAAGAGACCCAGTACTTC,CASSKGEQGQETQYF
TRBJ2-3,TRBD1,NA,TRBV5-6,TGTGCCAGCAGCTTGCTGGGGACAGGGAGCACAGATACGCAGTATTTT,CASSLLGTGSTDTQYF
TRBJ1-2,TRBD1,NA,TRBV7-9,TGTGCCAGCAGCCCCGGGGTGACAGGGGGATGGAGCTATGGCTACACCTTC,CASSPGVTGGWSYGYTF
TRBJ1-1,NA,NA,TRBV18,TGTGCCAGCTCAGCGGGTAGCCCCCGGAACACTGAAGCTTTCTTT,CASSAGSPRNTEAFF
TRBJ1-1,NA,NA,TRBV5-1,TGCGCCAGCAGCATTGGGACGGTGAACACTGAAGCTTTCTTT,CASSIGTVNTEAFF
TRBJ2-3,TRBD1,NA,TRBV5-4,TGTGCCAGCAGCTTGGGCCCGGGACAGATCACAGATACGCAGTATTTT,CASSLGPGQITDTQYF
TRBJ1-5,NA,few,TRBV7-9,TGTGCCAGCAGCCACGTATCGGGGGGCAATCAGCCCCAGCATTTT,CASSHVSGGNQPQHF
TRBJ2-2,NA,NA,TRBV18,TGTGCCAGCTCAGGACAACCCGCGAACACCGGGGAGCTGTTTTTT,CASSGQPANTGELFF
TRBJ2-5,NA,NA,TRBV27,TGTGCCAGCAGTTTAGGGCGGTGGTTTATTGAGACCCAGTACTTC,CASSLGRWFIETQYF
TRBJ1-1,NA,few,TRBV29-1,TGCAGCGTTTCCCAGAGTGGGACTGAAGCTTTCTTT,CSVSQSGTEAFF
TRBJ1-2,NA,NA,TRBV27,TGTGCCGCGCGGGCGTCGGGAGGGGGCTACACCTTC,CAARASGGGYTF
TRBJ1-5,NA,NA,TRBV4-1,TGCGCCAGCAGCCAAGATCCCGGGGGAATTAATCAGCCCCAGCATTTT,CASSQDPGGINQPQHF
TRBJ2-3,TRBD2,NA,TRBV2,TGTGCCAGCACGGGGAGCGGGGGGAGCACAGATACGCAGTATTTT,CASTGSGGSTDTQYF
TRBJ2-7,NA,NA,TRBV28,TGTGCCAGCAGTTTAGGGTACGAGCAGTACTTC,CASSLGYEQYF
TRBJ1-2,NA,few,TRBV15,TGTGCCACCAGCACCCCCTTAAGGGGCTACACCTTC,CATSTPLRGYTF
TRBJ2-3,NA,once,TRBV5-1,TGCGCCAGCAGCTTACAGTACACAGATACGCAGTATTTT,CASSLQYTDTQYF
TRBJ2-7,NA,NA,TRBV14,TGTGCCAGCAGCCGGCTGCAGAGCTCCTACGAGCAGTACTTC,CASSRLQSSYEQYF
TRBJ2-3,TRBD1,NA,TRBV6-1,TGTGCCAGCAGTGAGTCGCAGGGGGCAACAGATACGCAGTATTTT,CASSESQGATDTQYF
TRBJ2-3,TRBD2,NA,TRBV4-2,TGTGCCAGCAGCCAAGACCCCCGGGGAGGGAGGGGTACGCAGTATTTT,CASSQDPRGGRGTQYF
TRBJ1-1,NA,NA,TRBV5-5,TGTGCCAGCAGCTTGATCCCTGACACTGAAGCTTTCTTT,CASSLIPDTEAFF
TRBJ2-1,TRBD2,NA,TRBV5-1,TGCGCCAGCAGCTTCGTCACACTAGCGGGGTTTAGTGAGCAGTTCTTC,CASSFVTLAGFSEQFF
TRBJ1-1,NA,NA,TRBV5-8,TGTGCCAGCAGGGGGGGGCGGAACACTGAAGCTTTCTTT,CASRGGRNTEAFF
TRBJ1-5,TRBD1,NA,TRBV5-1,TGCGCCAGCAGCTTGGAGGGGGCGAATCAGCCCCAGCATTTT,CASSLEGANQPQHF
TRBJ1-1,NA,NA,TRBV7-9,TGTGCCAGCAGCTTGGATTCAGCGAACACTGAAGCTTTCTTT,CASSLDSANTEAFF
TRBJ1-2,TRBD1,NA,TRBV4-1,TGCGCCAGCAGCCAGGACAGGGCCTGGGTAGGCTACACCTTC,CASSQDRAWVGYTF
TRBJ2-1,TRBD2,once,TRBV9,TGTGCCAGCAGCTTCACTAGCGGGGGGGTCTACAATGAGCAGTTCTTC,CASSFTSGGVYNEQFF
TRBJ1-2,NA,few,TRBV7-9,TGTGCCAGCAGCTCACAGGGAAATAGTAGGGAGGGCTACACCTTC,CASSSQGNSREGYTF
TRBJ2-1,TRBD1,NA,TRBV28,TGTGCCAGCAGTGTCAGGGACAGCAGAAACAATGAGCAGTTCTTC,CASSVRDSRNNEQFF
TRBJ1-1,TRBD1,NA,TRBV29-1,TGCAGCGTGAATGTGCGGACAGGGGAGACTGAAGCTTTCTTT,CSVNVRTGETEAFF